Listed below are T cell receptor beta chains from one sample, sequenced in a study of blood T cell repertoires in COVID-19. Only in-frame clones appear in the TCRdb table, and some are missing; sequencing was by immunoSEQ multiplex PCR. Found here are about 310,000 clones, approximately 83% of them singletons; the top ten hold under 2.5%. Sequenced: PBMCs or T cells enriched from blood (not recorded which). Receptor source: a man in his thirties or forties who had recovered from COVID-19. The CDR3 runs from the conserved cysteine through the conserved F or W. The order of the fields is CDR3 length, J gene, D gene, clone size, V gene, CDR3 DNA, CDR3 protein. The D gene is left open where the match is weak. Part of the rows lack a size; the others show once, few, many or a class for expanded clones.

15 TRBJ1-5 TRBD1 - TRBV19 TGTGCCAGTAGTATCGGACAGGGCCGCAATCAGCCCCAGCATTTT CASSIGQGRNQPQHF
15 TRBJ2-1 - - TRBV19 TGTGCCAGTAGTATAGAGGGTTGGGGCAGGGATGAGCAGTTCTTC CASSIEGWGRDEQFF
15 TRBJ2-1 TRBD2 - TRBV7-2 TGTGCCAGCAGCTCAGGGGGACTAGCGAGGTCGGGGCAGTTCTTC CASSSGGLARSGQFF
13 TRBJ1-1 - - TRBV29-1 TGCACCGGTAGGAAGGCGGAAAACACTGAAGCTTTCTTT CTGRKAENTEAFF
14 TRBJ1-6 - - TRBV3-1/TRBV3-2 TGTGCCAGCAGCCGAGGACAGACAAATTCACCCCTCCACTTT CASSRGQTNSPLHF
15 TRBJ1-1 - - TRBV10-3 TGTGCCATCAGTGATGGGGGGGCCCACAGAACTGAAGCTTTCTTT CAISDGGAHRTEAFF
14 TRBJ2-7 TRBD1 once TRBV5-6 TGTGCCAGCAGCTTGGGACAGGGCGTCTACGAGCAGTACTTC CASSLGQGVYEQYF
15 TRBJ2-1 - - TRBV15 TGTGCCACCAGTGCACAGGGTGGGCCCTACAATGAGCAGTTCTTC CATSAQGGPYNEQFF
15 TRBJ1-3 TRBD1 - TRBV2 TGTGCCAGCAGTCTCGGGGACAGGGGGTCTGACACCATATATTTT CASSLGDRGSDTIYF
14 TRBJ2-1 - once TRBV19 TGTGCCAGTAGTAGGCAGGGCCGTTCCAATGAGCAGTTCTTC CASSRQGRSNEQFF
17 TRBJ2-6 - - TRBV4-2 TGTGCCAGCAGCCAAGGGGACACCAGAGGTGGGGCCAACGTCCTGACTTTC CASSQGDTRGGANVLTF
17 TRBJ1-3 - - TRBV18 TGTGCCAGCTCCGGACTCCCGACGCAGGGGTCTGGAAACACCATATATTTT CASSGLPTQGSGNTIYF
16 TRBJ2-2 TRBD1 once TRBV24-1 TGTGCCCCCCCCTCGGACAGGGGGAGGAACACCGGGGAGCTGTTTTTT CAPPSDRGRNTGELFF
16 TRBJ2-3 - - TRBV3-1/TRBV3-2 TGTGCCAGCAGTCCAGGGGCGGGGGCGTACACAGATACGCAGTATTTT CASSPGAGAYTDTQYF
15 TRBJ1-2 - - TRBV7-2 TGTGCCAGCAGCTTAGGGAGCGGGACAATCTATGGCTACACCTTC CASSLGSGTIYGYTF
13 TRBJ2-2 - - TRBV19 TGTGCCAGTAGTCTCCCTAGTATCGGGGAGCTGTTTTTT CASSLPSIGELFF
17 TRBJ2-6 - - TRBV5-8 TGTGCCAGCAGCTTGGCCGAGAGAGGCTCTGGGGCCAACGTCCTGACTTTC CASSLAERGSGANVLTF
13 TRBJ1-2 TRBD1 - TRBV12-3/TRBV12-4 TGTGCCAGCAGGTTGACAGGGCGGGATGGCTACACCTTC CASRLTGRDGYTF
14 TRBJ1-1 TRBD1 - TRBV27 TGTGCCAGCAGGGCCGGGACAGAGAACACTGAAGCTTTCTTT CASRAGTENTEAFF
14 TRBJ1-6 - - TRBV30 TGTGCCTGGAGTGTTCGGGGGGGAGATTCACCCCTCCACTTT CAWSVRGGDSPLHF
15 TRBJ2-7 TRBD1 - TRBV7-2 TGTGCCAGCAGCTTAGACAGGGGCAGTGGATACGAGCAGTACTTC CASSLDRGSGYEQYF
17 TRBJ2-1 - few TRBV16 TGTGCCAGCAGCCAATCCTCGGGGTGGGGCTCCTACAATGAGCAGTTCTTC CASSQSSGWGSYNEQFF
15 TRBJ2-1 TRBD1 - TRBV7-3 TGTGCCAGCAGGCCAAGACAGGGCCCCAACAATGAGCAGTTCTTC CASRPRQGPNNEQFF
16 TRBJ2-7 TRBD2 - TRBV7-2 TGTGCCAGCAGCTGGGGACTAGCCGATAGCTCCTACGAGCAGTACTTC CASSWGLADSSYEQYF
12 TRBJ1-1 - - TRBV5-8 TGTGCCAGCAGCTTATGGAGGTCTGAAGCTTTCTTT CASSLWRSEAFF
13 TRBJ1-6 - - TRBV18 TGTGCCATGGGCGCTGAAAATAATTCACCCCTCCACTTT CAMGAENNSPLHF
13 TRBJ1-2 TRBD1 - TRBV2 TGTGCCAGCAGTCCGGGACAGGGTGCCGGCTACACCTTC CASSPGQGAGYTF
15 TRBJ2-7 - - TRBV19 TGTGCCAGTAGTTCAATGGGAGGGACATCCTACGAGCAGTACTTC CASSSMGGTSYEQYF
16 TRBJ2-7 - - TRBV19 TGTGCCAGTAGTATTGTCAAGGGAGTGGGTACCTACGAGCAGTACTTC CASSIVKGVGTYEQYF
17 TRBJ2-5 - - TRBV27 TGTGCCAGCAGTTCGAGGACGGGGAAATTAGAACAAGAGACCCAGTACTTC CASSSRTGKLEQETQYF
14 TRBJ1-6 TRBD1 - TRBV2 TGTGCCAGCACCGGGACAGGGGGGAGTACACCCCTCCACTTT CASTGTGGSTPLHF
15 TRBJ2-1 TRBD1 - TRBV19 TGTGCCAGTAGTTCCGCAGGGGGCTATTACAATGAGCAGTTCTTC CASSSAGGYYNEQFF
13 TRBJ1-1 TRBD1 - TRBV30 TGTGCCTGGAGAAACAGGGGAGGCACTGAAGCTTTCTTT CAWRNRGGTEAFF
14 TRBJ1-2 - - TRBV27 TGTGCCAGCAGTTTCGGAGGTGCTAACTATGGCTACACCTTC CASSFGGANYGYTF
12 TRBJ2-2 - - TRBV12-3/TRBV12-4 TGTGCCAGCAGAGCCAGGGGCGGGGAGCTGTTTTTT CASRARGGELFF
15 TRBJ2-4 TRBD1 - TRBV19 TGTGCCAGTAGTACGGGACAGGGAGGTTTTAACATTCAGTACTTC CASSTGQGGFNIQYF
15 TRBJ2-1 - - TRBV5-1 TGCGCCAGCAGCCTCCACCGGAGCTCCTACAATGAGCAGTTCTTC CASSLHRSSYNEQFF
16 TRBJ1-2 - - TRBV5-6 TGTGCCAGCAGCTTGGGGGCTGGGGGCAGCTTCTATGGCTACACCTTC CASSLGAGGSFYGYTF
12 TRBJ1-1 - - TRBV9 TGTGCCAGCTCACCCCCGGGAAATGAAGCTTTCTTT CASSPPGNEAFF
15 TRBJ1-3 - few TRBV25-1 TGTGCCAGCAGCACTACAGGGAGCTCTGGAAACACCATATATTTT CASSTTGSSGNTIYF
12 TRBJ1-5 - - TRBV7-8 TGTGCCAGCAGCCCGGGCGAGGGGCCCCAGCATTTT CASSPGEGPQHF
17 TRBJ2-3 TRBD2 - TRBV3-1/TRBV3-2 TGTGCCAGCAGCCGGACTAGCGGGGGGGCTAGCACAGATACGCAGTATTTT CASSRTSGGASTDTQYF
16 TRBJ1-2 TRBD1 - TRBV5-6 TGTGCCAGCAGCTCGACCGGAGGCAGGGGGCTTTATGGCTACACCTTC CASSSTGGRGLYGYTF
14 TRBJ1-4 - few TRBV5-1 TGCGCCAGCAGCCAGGAGGGGGGGCTTGAAAAACTGTTTTTT CASSQEGGLEKLFF
16 TRBJ1-5 TRBD1 - TRBV6-2/TRBV6-3 TGTGCCAGCAGTTACCGGACAGGGGCTAGCAATCAGCCCCAGCATTTT CASSYRTGASNQPQHF
16 TRBJ2-2 - - TRBV7-3 TGTGCCAGCAGCCTTGGGGCAGCTCTAAACACCGGGGAGCTGTTTTTT CASSLGAALNTGELFF
14 TRBJ1-4 TRBD1 - TRBV5-1 TGCGCCAGCAGCAAGGACAGGGGGCCTGAAAAACTGTTTTTT CASSKDRGPEKLFF
12 TRBJ1-4 - - TRBV5-4 TGTGCCAGCAGCGTGCAGGGAGGAAAACTGTTTTTT CASSVQGGKLFF
16 TRBJ1-2 TRBD1 - TRBV5-1 TGCGCCAGCAGCTTGGTCCGGGGACAGGGTGAAGATGGCTACACCTTC CASSLVRGQGEDGYTF
15 TRBJ1-5 TRBD1 - TRBV27 TGTGCCAGCAGTTTGGGACAGGGCAACAATCAGCCCCAGCATTTT CASSLGQGNNQPQHF
14 TRBJ1-2 TRBD1 - TRBV7-8 TGTGCCAGCAGCAGGGGACAGCGACCCTATGGCTACACCTTC CASSRGQRPYGYTF